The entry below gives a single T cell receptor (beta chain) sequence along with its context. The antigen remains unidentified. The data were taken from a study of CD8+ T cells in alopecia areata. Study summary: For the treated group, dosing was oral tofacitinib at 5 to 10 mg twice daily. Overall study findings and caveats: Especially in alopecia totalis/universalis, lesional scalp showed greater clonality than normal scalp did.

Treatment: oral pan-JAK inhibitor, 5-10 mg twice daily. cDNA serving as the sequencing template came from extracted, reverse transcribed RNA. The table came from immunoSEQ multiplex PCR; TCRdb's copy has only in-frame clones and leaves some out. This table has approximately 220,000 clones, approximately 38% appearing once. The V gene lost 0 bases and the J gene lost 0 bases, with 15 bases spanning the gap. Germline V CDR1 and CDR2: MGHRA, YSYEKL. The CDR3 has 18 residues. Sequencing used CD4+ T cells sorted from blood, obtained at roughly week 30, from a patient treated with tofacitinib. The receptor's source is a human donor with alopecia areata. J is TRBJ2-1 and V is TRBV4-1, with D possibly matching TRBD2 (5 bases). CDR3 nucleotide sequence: TGCGCCAGCAGCCAAGATCCCCAACTAGTCCGCTCCTACAATGAGCAGTTCTTC. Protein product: CASSQDPQLVRSYNEQFF.